This TCR beta chain derives from a study of blood T cell repertoires in COVID-19. Overall study: Sites in the United States, Italy and Spain provided acute and convalescent COVID-19 samples. Nucleic acid was either cDNA or gDNA, and it came from T cells, B-cell-depleted T cells, or PBMCs.

Recruits, aged 18 to 89 years, lived in 25 or so US areas. Two negative PCRs, clearance, or symptom resolution were required of recovered Cohort 3 donors. TCRdb's copy holds only in-frame clones and misses some; the assay was immunoSEQ multiplex PCR. The sample contains around 310,000 clones, around 89% of which appear only once. The table lists this clone with a count of one. The TCR originated in a woman between 40 and 50 years old who had recovered from COVID-19. The sequencing input was PBMCs or T cells enriched from blood (not recorded which).

This chain's CDR3 is CASSTPLAGAGEQYF. CDR3 DNA sequence: TGTGCCAGTAGTACCCCCTTAGCGGGGGCTGGCGAGCAGTACTTC. V usage is TRBV19 and J usage is TRBJ2-7, with 9 bases identical to TRBD2. The CDR3 consists of 15 residues. With V trimmed by 4 bases and J by 6 bases, 10 bases remained unmatched. The germline CDR1 and CDR2 sequences are LNHDA and SQIVND (reference sequence).